These T cell receptor beta chains were read from a single sample in a study of blood T cell repertoires in COVID-19. TCRdb's table, derived via immunoSEQ multiplex PCR, lists solely in-frame clones and lacks some. The sample shows nearly 200,000 clones, roughly nine tenths of them seen only once. The source material was peripheral blood. The receptor set was obtained from a woman between 70 and 85 years old with acute or convalescent COVID-19. Each CDR3 is given with its conserved first and last residue. The D gene is left open where the match is weak. Expanded clones get a size class; other rows say once, few or many, or leave the size out.

j_gene | abundance | d_gene | v_gene | CDR3nt | CDR3aa
TRBJ2-3 | - | TRBD2 | TRBV29-1 | TGCAGCGGTTTAGCGGGAGGGCTAACAGATACGCAGTATTTT | CSGLAGGLTDTQYF
TRBJ2-1 | - | TRBD2 | TRBV10-2 | TGCGCCAGCAGTGCTGGTAGCGGGTCTCTTTCCGGCAATGAGCAGTTCTTC | CASSAGSGSLSGNEQFF
TRBJ1-5 | - | TRBD1 | TRBV19 | TGTGCCAGTAGTGCGGGCGACAGGGCCCCCGTTCAGCCCCAGCATTTT | CASSAGDRAPVQPQHF
TRBJ1-2 | few | - | TRBV29-1 | TGCAGCGTTCAGGGCGACGGCTATGGCTACACCTTC | CSVQGDGYGYTF
TRBJ2-1 | - | - | TRBV12-5 | TGTGCTAGTGAGTCCTCAGGGGCGGCTCCGGTAGTGAATGAGCAGTTCTTC | CASESSGAAPVVNEQFF
TRBJ2-5 | - | - | TRBV18 | TGTGCCAGCTCTCAACAAGAGACCCAGTACTTC | CASSQQETQYF
TRBJ2-5 | - | - | TRBV28 | TGTGCCAGCAGCCGTAAAGAGACCCAGTACTTC | CASSRKETQYF
TRBJ2-1 | - | TRBD1 | TRBV7-9 | TGTGCCAGCAGCTCGCCGGGACAGGTTAGTCCGTTCTTC | CASSSPGQVSPFF
TRBJ2-2 | - | - | TRBV5-1 | TGCGCCAGCAGCAAGGGACAACCCGCGAACACCGGGGAGCTGTTTTTT | CASSKGQPANTGELFF
TRBJ1-5 | - | - | TRBV6-5 | TGTGCCAGTTTACTTTGGGACAATAGCAATCAGCCCCAGCATTTT | CASLLWDNSNQPQHF
TRBJ2-4 | - | TRBD2 | TRBV27 | TGTGCCAGCAGTTTCGTTTCGGGGGGGGCGGCCAAAAACATTCAGTACTTC | CASSFVSGGAAKNIQYF
TRBJ2-4 | - | TRBD2 | TRBV28 | TGTGCCAGCAGTCCCCCGGGGGGGGTCGGGGGTAGCAAAAACATTCAGTACTTC | CASSPPGGVGGSKNIQYF